The 10 T cell receptor beta chains given below trace back to one sample, sequenced in a study of T cell changes during pregnancy in multiple sclerosis. Generated by immunoSEQ multiplex PCR, the TCRdb table keeps only in-frame clones and is missing some. The sample holds 100,000 or so clones, approximately 93% seen once. The sample in question was peripheral blood, obtained after pregnancy. These receptors all stem from a female donor with multiple sclerosis, enrolled in a pregnancy study.

The gene calls are TRBV5-6 and TRBJ2-2; no definite D call. The V end lost 5 bases, the J end lost 1 base, and 9 bases lay between the germline ends. Germline V CDR1 and CDR2: SGHDT, YYEEEE. The CDR3 consists of 14 residues. The CDR3 sequence: CASSTTLNTGELFF. The CDR3 DNA reads TGTGCCAGCAGTACGACTCTGAACACCGGGGAGCTGTTTTTT.

V and J are TRBV5-1 and TRBJ1-1; the match to TRBD1 covers 7 bases. Germline values: CDR1 SGHRS, CDR2 YFSETQ. V lost 4 bases to trimming and J lost 2 bases; unmatched junction nucleotides: 11. This CDR3 contains 16 residues. CDR3: CASSSEPGQLNTEAFF. CDR3 DNA sequence: TGCGCCAGCAGCAGTGAACCGGGACAGCTTAACACTGAAGCTTTCTTT.

This chain links TRBV9 with TRBJ2-7; the match to TRBD2 covers 7 bases. The CDR3 runs to 15 residues. The germline gives CDR1 SGDLS, CDR2 YYNGEE. V was clipped by 0 bases and J by 0 bases; unmatched bases: 3. The CDR3, as DNA: TGTGCCAGCAGCGTAGCTCCGGGGGGCTCCTACGAGCAGTACTTC. Its translation: CASSVAPGGSYEQYF.

In nucleotides, the CDR3 is TGTGCCAGCAGCTTTGCGACAGGGGGATCACCCCTCCACTTT. Protein product: CASSFATGGSPLHF. The V and J genes are TRBV7-2 and TRBJ1-6; 9 bases align to TRBD1. This CDR3 comprises 14 residues. Germline trimming cut 3 bases from V and 10 bases from J; bases unmatched to any gene: 4. Germline CDR1 is SGHTA and CDR2 is FQGNSA.

This clone appeared a single time. The chain has TRBV21-1 and TRBJ2-6; the table names TRBD1, a call not compared with the DNA. TRBV21-1 is designated a pseudogene. The CDR3 contains 16 residues. Written as DNA, the CDR3 is TGTGCCAGCAGCAAAGAACATGGGACAGGGGTCAACGTCCTGACTTTC. Its protein is CASSKEHGTGVNVLTF.

The chain joins TRBV9 to TRBJ1-1; D not resolved. Germline V gives CDR1 SGDLS, CDR2 YYNGEE. CDR3 length: 14 amino acids. V was trimmed by 4 bases and J by 4 bases, leaving 14 bases between them. The CDR3 reads CASSPEAVGTEAFF. Here the CDR3 DNA reads TGTGCCAGCAGCCCGGAGGCAGTGGGCACTGAAGCTTTCTTT.

This clone was detected only a few times. This chain connects TRBV4-1 to TRBJ2-2; TRBD1 matches 7 bases. V lost 4 bases, J lost 0 bases, and 2 bases stayed unmatched. The CDR3 runs to 15 residues. Germline V gene sequence: CDR1 MGHRA, CDR2 YSYEKL. The CDR3 region has the DNA TGCGCCAGCAGCCCCGGGACAGCGAACACCGGGGAGCTGTTTTTT. Protein sequence: CASSPGTANTGELFF.

This chain links TRBV10-1 with TRBJ2-3, with a tentative D call TRBD2 (6 bases). The germline V gene encodes CDR1 WNHNN and CDR2 SYGVQD (reference sequence). This CDR3 contains 15 residues. V gave up 6 bases and J gave up 0 bases, with 13 bases separating them. CDR3 loop: CASSPGTSSTDTQYF. The CDR3 nucleotides read TGCGCCAGCAGCCCTGGGACTTCTAGCACAGATACGCAGTATTTT.

The J gene is TRBJ1-6, the V gene TRBV4-2; 7 nucleotides match TRBD1. The CDR3 contains 14 residues. Germline lookup yields CDR1 LGHNA and CDR2 YNFKEQ. J lost 7 bases, V lost 4 bases, and 4 bases had no gene match. CDR3 bases: TGTGCCAGCAGCCCAGACAGGGAAAATTCACCCCTCCACTTT. Residues: CASSPDRENSPLHF.

In this sample, this clone turned up once. The same CDR3 arises from other DNA sequences in this sample as well. The V and J genes are TRBV7-3 and TRBJ2-1; possible D gene TRBD2, 5 bases. Trimming left V 5 bases short and J 4 bases short, with 12 bases between. This CDR3 is 14 amino acids long. Per germline, CDR1 SGHTA and CDR2 FQGTGA. For the CDR3, the DNA is TGTGCCAGCAGCCTAGGACTGGAATACAATGAGCAGTTCTTC. Its translation is CASSLGLEYNEQFF. Using reference TRBV7-3 and TRBJ2-1 for the parts outside the CDR3, the full variable domain is GAGVSQTPSNKVTEKGKYVELRCDPISGHTALYWYRQSLGQGPEFLIYFQGTGAADDSGLPNDRFFAVRPEGSVSTLKIQRTERGDSAVYLCASSLGLEYNEQFFGPGTRLTVL.